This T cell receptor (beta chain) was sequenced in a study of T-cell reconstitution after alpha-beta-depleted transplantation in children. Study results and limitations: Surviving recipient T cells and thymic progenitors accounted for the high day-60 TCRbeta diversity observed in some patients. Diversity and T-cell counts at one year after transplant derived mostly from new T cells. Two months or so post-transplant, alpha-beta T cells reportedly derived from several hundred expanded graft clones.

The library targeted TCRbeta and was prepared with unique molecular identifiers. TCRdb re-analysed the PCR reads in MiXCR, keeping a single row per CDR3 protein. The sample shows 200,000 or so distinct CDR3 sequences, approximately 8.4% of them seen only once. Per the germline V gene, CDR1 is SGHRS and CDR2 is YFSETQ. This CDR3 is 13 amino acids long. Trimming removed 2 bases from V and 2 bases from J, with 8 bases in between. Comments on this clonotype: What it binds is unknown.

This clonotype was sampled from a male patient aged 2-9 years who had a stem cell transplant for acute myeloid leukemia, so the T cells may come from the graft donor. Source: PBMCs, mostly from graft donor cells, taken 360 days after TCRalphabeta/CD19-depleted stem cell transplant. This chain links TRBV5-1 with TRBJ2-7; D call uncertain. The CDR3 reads CASSFISPYEQYV. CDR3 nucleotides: TGCGCCAGCAGCTTTATCAGCCCCTACGAGCAGTACGTC.